The 12 T cell receptor beta chains presented below share a single source sample, sequenced in a study of blood T cell repertoires in COVID-19. Only in-frame clones appear in the TCRdb table, and some are missing; sequencing was by immunoSEQ multiplex PCR. The sample has around 200,000 clones, 87% seen once; the top ten hold 10%. The sequenced sample consisted of PBMCs or T cells enriched from blood (not recorded which). The receptor set was obtained from a man younger than 35 with acute COVID-19.

The J gene is TRBJ2-7, the V gene TRBV25-1, with unresolved D. Germline V gene data show CDR1 as MGHDK and CDR2 as SYGVNS. The CDR3 is 13 residues long. Trimming stripped 10 bases from V and 0 bases from J, with 13 bases between. The CDR3 DNA follows: TGTGCCACCGCCTCTGGTAGCTCCTACGAGCAGTACTTC. Translation: CATASGSSYEQYF.

J is TRBJ2-5 and V is TRBV29-1; 11 bases match TRBD2. Trimming took 6 bases from V and 2 from J; bases not matched to a gene: 14. Germline CDR1 SQVTM, CDR2 ANQGSEA. The CDR3 is 17 amino acids. The CDR3 sequence is CSVPTPMTSGDQETQYF. The CDR3 DNA reads TGCAGCGTCCCAACCCCTATGACTAGCGGGGATCAAGAGACCCAGTACTTC.

This chain links TRBV28 with TRBJ1-1; D gene unclear. V was trimmed by 3 bases and J by 4 bases, leaving 6 bases between them. Germline loops: CDR1 MDHEN, CDR2 SYDVKM. The CDR3 has 12 residues. Here the CDR3 reads CASSLLATEAFF. The CDR3 DNA sequence: TGTGCCAGCAGTTTGCTGGCCACTGAAGCTTTCTTT.

The V call is TRBV5-1, the J call TRBJ1-4; 7 bases are a match to TRBD1. V was pared by 4 bases and J by 7 bases, with 4 bases of the junction left unmatched. Germline V lookup: CDR1 SGHRS, CDR2 YFSETQ. The CDR3 has 13 residues. CDR3 residues: CASSPGQSEKLFF. Here the CDR3 DNA reads TGCGCCAGCAGCCCGGGACAGTCTGAAAAACTGTTTTTT.

This chain links TRBV7-9 with TRBJ2-2, with a possible D match to TRBD2 (6 bases). CDR3 length: 13 residues. The ends were cut back, 1 base at V and 6 bases at J, with 6 bases in the middle. The V gene's germline CDR1 is SEHNR and CDR2 FQNEAQ (reference sequence). This CDR3 reads CASSLGRAGELFF. The DNA for the CDR3 is TGTGCCAGCAGCTTAGGGAGGGCCGGGGAGCTGTTTTTT.

This sequence joins TRBV28 and TRBJ1-2, with D maybe TRBD1 (6 bases). V lost 5 bases to trimming and J lost 6 bases, with 13 bases between them. Germline V lookup: CDR1 MDHEN, CDR2 SYDVKM. This CDR3 has 13 residues. CDR3 sequence: CASSPTGRDGYTF. CDR3 coding DNA: TGTGCCAGCAGTCCCACAGGGAGGGATGGCTACACCTTC.

This rearrangement joins TRBV7-2 to TRBJ1-5; TRBD1 aligns across 10 bases. Germline V CDR1 and CDR2: SGHTA, FQGNSA. The junction had 10 bases not matched to a gene; V was cut back by 5 bases and J by 9 bases. The CDR3 has 15 residues. The CDR3 DNA sequence: TGTGCCAGCAGCCAGGGGGGGACAGGGGAAGGGCCCCAGCATTTT. Its protein product is CASSQGGTGEGPQHF.

The chain's CDR3 is CAIRRQGPNEKLFF. In nucleotides, the CDR3 is TGTGCCATCAGAAGACAGGGACCTAATGAAAAACTGTTTTTT. The chain has TRBV10-3 and TRBJ1-4, with 7 nucleotides matching TRBD1. CDR1 is ENHRY, CDR2 SYGVKD, per germline. CDR3 length: 14 amino acids. J gave up 3 bases and V 6 bases, and 4 bases lay outside the gene matches.

This clone was observed a single time. This chain connects TRBV30 to TRBJ1-1; D perhaps matches TRBD1 (5 bases). Trimming removed 3 bases from V and 0 bases from J, with 8 bases in between. The germline V gene encodes CDR1 GTSNPN and CDR2 SVGIG (reference sequence). This CDR3 spans 13 amino acids. CDR3 sequence (DNA): TGTGCCTGGAGCCTAGGGGTGAACACTGAAGCTTTCTTT. This codes for CAWSLGVNTEAFF.

The CDR3 loop reads CASSPLAGGQTGELFF. The CDR3 nucleotides read TGTGCCAGCAGCCCATTAGCGGGAGGGCAAACCGGGGAGCTGTTTTTT. The chain combines TRBV9 with TRBJ2-2; 11 positions agree with TRBD2. The V gene's germline CDR1 is SGDLS and CDR2 YYNGEE. CDR3 size: 16 residues. Trimming took 4 bases from V and 5 from J; bases not matched to a gene: 7.

This rearrangement joins TRBV2 to TRBJ1-1, with a weak D call TRBD1 (5 bases). CDR1 and CDR2 (germline): SNHLY, FYNNEI. The V end was cut by 5 bases, the J end by 3 bases, with 13 bases between. The CDR3 length is 14 residues. For the CDR3, the DNA is TGTGCCAGCAGTTTTACCGGGGGGGACACTGAAGCTTTCTTT. Translation: CASSFTGGDTEAFF.

The rearrangement joins TRBV7-2 to TRBJ1-1, with D perhaps matching TRBD1 (5 bases). Per germline, CDR1 SGHTA and CDR2 FQGNSA. The CDR3 spans 15 residues. Between the trimmed V and J ends, which lost 1 base and 3 bases, there was a span of 12 bases. The CDR3 DNA follows: TGTGCCAGCAGCTTAGTAAACGGCAGGGACACTGAAGCTTTCTTT. Translating it yields CASSLVNGRDTEAFF. Looking up the rest from reference TRBV7-2 and TRBJ1-1 gives the full variable domain: GAGVSQSPSNKVTEKGKDVELRCDPISGHTALYWYRQSLGQGLEFLIYFQGNSAPDKSGLPSDRFSAERTGGSVSTLTIQRTQQEDSAVYLCASSLVNGRDTEAFFGQGTRLTVV.